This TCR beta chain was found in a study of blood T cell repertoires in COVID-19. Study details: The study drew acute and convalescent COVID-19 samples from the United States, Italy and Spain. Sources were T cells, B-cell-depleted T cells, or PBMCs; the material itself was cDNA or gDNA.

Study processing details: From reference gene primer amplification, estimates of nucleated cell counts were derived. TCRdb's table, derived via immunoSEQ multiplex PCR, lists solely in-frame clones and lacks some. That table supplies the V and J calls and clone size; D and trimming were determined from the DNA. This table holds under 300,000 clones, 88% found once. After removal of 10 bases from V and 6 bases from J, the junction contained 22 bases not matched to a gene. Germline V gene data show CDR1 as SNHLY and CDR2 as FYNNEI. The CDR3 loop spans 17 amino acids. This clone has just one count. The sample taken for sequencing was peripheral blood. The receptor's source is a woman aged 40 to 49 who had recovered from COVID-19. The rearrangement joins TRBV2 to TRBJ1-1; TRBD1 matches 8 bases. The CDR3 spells CATPGGVMTGEGPEAFF. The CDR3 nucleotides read TGTGCCACCCCCGGAGGGGTTATGACAGGGGAGGGGCCTGAAGCTTTCTTT.